Listed here are 21 T cell receptor beta chains from one sample, sequenced in a study of blood T cell repertoires in COVID-19. Produced via immunoSEQ multiplex PCR; TCRdb's table is partial and in-frame only. This table holds under 400,000 clones, roughly 86% found once. Sequenced material: PBMCs or T cells enriched from blood (not recorded which). The receptors were gathered from a man between 35 and 55 years old in a cohort exposed to, infected with or recovered from COVID-19 (not recorded which).

The genes are TRBV5-4 and TRBJ2-3; possibly TRBD2 for D (5 bases). Trimming removed 4 bases at V and 0 bases at J, with 15 bases between. Per the germline V gene, CDR1 is SGHNT and CDR2 is YYREEE (reference sequence). CDR3 length: 16 residues. CDR3 loop: CASSGPGGPSTDTQYF. The CDR3 DNA is TGTGCCAGCAGCGGACCGGGCGGGCCTAGCACAGATACGCAGTATTTT.

This clone has a single count. V is TRBV6-5 and J is TRBJ1-6; a possible D gene is TRBD1 (6 bases). CDR1 and CDR2 from the germline V gene are MNHEY and SVGAGI. This CDR3 is built from 13 residues. Between the trimmed V and J ends, which lost 4 bases and 9 bases, there was a span of 10 bases. The CDR3 sequence: CASSWTVASPLHF. The CDR3 coding sequence is TGTGCCAGCAGTTGGACAGTAGCTTCACCCCTCCACTTT.

The chain combines TRBV25-1 with TRBJ1-2, with 9 nucleotides matching TRBD1. Germline V lookup: CDR1 MGHDK, CDR2 SYGVNS. The V segment lost 1 base and the J segment 4 bases; nucleotides outside the gene matches: 7. The CDR3 has 16 residues. CDR3 coding DNA: TGTGCCAGCAGTGAATCCCGGGACAGGGACGCCTATGGCTACACCTTC. This gives the protein CASSESRDRDAYGYTF.

The gene calls are TRBV5-5 and TRBJ2-5; 9 nucleotides align to TRBD2. The CDR3 extends over 16 amino acids. The ends lost 1 base at V and 5 bases at J; junction bases unmatched: 9. Germline-derived CDR1 and CDR2 are SGHKS and YYEKEE (reference sequence). This CDR3 reads CASSLLGLASSETQYF. The CDR3, as DNA: TGTGCCAGCAGCTTGTTGGGACTAGCATCATCGGAGACCCAGTACTTC.

The chain carries TRBV27 and TRBJ1-1, with TRBD1 as a possible D gene (6 bases). Trimming cost V 6 bases and J 4 bases, with 9 bases left between them. The CDR3 length is 12 residues. CDR1 and CDR2 from the germline V gene are MNHEY and SMNVEV (reference sequence). The CDR3 nucleotides are TGTGCCAGCAGACAGGGTGCCACTGAAGCTTTCTTT. As protein: CASRQGATEAFF.

The V call is TRBV6-1, the J call TRBJ2-7; D is possibly TRBD2 (6 bases). The V and J ends lost 0 bases and 0 bases respectively, with 9 bases between them. The CDR3 length is 15 residues. Germline values: CDR1 MNHNS, CDR2 SASEGT. The CDR3 here is CASSEAVSGSYEQYF. The DNA of the CDR3 is TGTGCCAGCAGTGAAGCTGTTAGCGGCTCCTACGAGCAGTACTTC.

This clone appeared once. The chain uses TRBV9 and TRBJ2-5; the D is unclear. Germline V gene sequence: CDR1 SGDLS, CDR2 YYNGEE. Trimming removed 4 bases from V and 1 base from J, with 11 bases in between. The CDR3 sequence is 14 residues long. The CDR3 DNA is TGTGCCAGCAGCTTAGCCGGTTTCCAAGAGACCCAGTACTTC. It translates to CASSLAGFQETQYF. The variable domain in full, with the rest retrieved from reference TRBV9 and TRBJ2-5, is DSGVTQTPKHLITATGQRVTLRCSPRSGDLSVYWYQQSLDQGLQFLIQYYNGEERAKGNILERFSAQQFPDLHSELNLSSLELGDSALYFCASSLAGFQETQYFGPGTRLLVL.

The genes are TRBV7-2 and TRBJ2-7; 10 positions agree with TRBD2. The V segment lost 1 base and the J segment 6 bases; nucleotides outside the gene matches: 6. Looked up from germline, CDR1 is SGHTA and CDR2 is FQGNSA. CDR3 length: 15 amino acids. CDR3 DNA: TGTGCCAGCAGCTTAGTCGGGTTAGCGGGAGGCGAGCAGTACTTC. It is translated as CASSLVGLAGGEQYF.

Worth noting for this clone: This may stem from a read error, because a much larger clone lies one nucleotide away. The chain is built from TRBV6-2 or TRBV6-3 and TRBJ2-3; D is undetermined. Deletions cut 0 bases from V and 5 bases from J, with 6 bases between. The CDR3 has 13 amino acids. CDR1 MNHEY and CDR2 SVGEGT come from the germline V gene. The CDR3 here is CASSYSEKDTQYF. The CDR3 nucleotides read TGTGCCAGCAGTTACTCGGAGAAAGATACGCAGTATTTT.

The chain is built from TRBV30 and TRBJ2-5; the match to TRBD1 covers 7 bases. With 4 bases clipped from V and 1 base from J, the junction kept 12 bases outside the gene matches. The CDR3 sequence is 16 residues long. Germline CDR1 GTSNPN, CDR2 SVGIG (reference sequence). This CDR3 reads CAWKPGQGVFQETQYF. CDR3 coding DNA: TGTGCCTGGAAACCCGGCCAGGGGGTTTTCCAAGAGACCCAGTACTTC.

The chain couples TRBV6-5 to TRBJ2-1, with a tentative D call TRBD2 (5 bases). This CDR3 comprises 15 residues. V lost 2 bases, J lost 0 bases, and 8 bases lay in between. Germline V CDR1 and CDR2: MNHEY, SVGAGI. The CDR3 here is CASSYQRSSYNEQFF. The CDR3 bases are TGTGCCAGCAGTTACCAGCGGAGCTCCTACAATGAGCAGTTCTTC.

The chain joins TRBV10-2 to TRBJ2-7; TRBD2 might be the D (6 bases). The CDR3 has 12 amino acids. V lost 6 bases and J lost 6, with 12 bases in between. The germline V gene has CDR1 WSHSY and CDR2 SAAADI. CDR3 in amino acids: CASSGRGGEQYF. The CDR3 nucleotides read TGCGCCAGCAGCGGACGGGGAGGCGAGCAGTACTTC.

The chain carries TRBV3-1 (or the pseudogene TRBV3-2) and TRBJ2-1; TRBD2 agrees at 10 bases. The CDR3 is 16 amino acids. The J segment lost 9 bases and the V segment lost 5 bases, leaving 13 bases of the junction unmatched. From germline, CDR1 is LGHDT and CDR2 YNNKEL (reference sequence). CDR3 amino acids: CASSKRSLAGAVEQFF. The DNA of the CDR3 is TGTGCCAGCAGCAAGAGGTCGCTAGCGGGAGCGGTTGAGCAGTTCTTC.

The chain employs TRBV6-2 or TRBV6-3 and TRBJ2-2, with 13 bases fitting TRBD2. Trimming removed 5 bases from V and 6 bases from J; junction bases left unmatched: 15. The CDR3 is 19 amino acids. From germline, CDR1 is MNHEY and CDR2 SVGEGT. CDR3 coding DNA: TGTGCCAGCAGTCCACCGCACCAACTAGCGGGAGGGCCCCCCGGGGAGCTGTTTTTT. This gives the protein CASSPPHQLAGGPPGELFF.

The chain is built from TRBV21-1 and TRBJ1-5. TRBV21-1 has pseudogene status. This CDR3 is 15 amino acids long. Written as DNA, the CDR3 is TGTGCCAGCAGCAAACCGGTTTCTAGCAATCAGCCCCAGCATTTT. The encoded protein is CASSKPVSSNQPQHF.

This clone was detected once. This sequence joins TRBV7-3 and TRBJ1-5; D call uncertain. The CDR3 is 13 amino acids. The V gene's germline CDR1 is SGHTA and CDR2 FQGTGA. V lost 2 bases, J lost 3 bases, and 5 bases lay in between. In nucleotides, the CDR3 is TGTGCCAGCAGCTTAGCGATCAATCAGCCCCAGCATTTT. This sequence encodes CASSLAINQPQHF.

The V and J genes are TRBV29-1 and TRBJ1-3; 8 positions match TRBD1. The germline gives CDR1 SQVTM, CDR2 ANQGSEA. Unmatched junction bases numbered 6, after V lost 4 bases and J lost 4 bases. This CDR3 is built from 14 residues. The CDR3 coding sequence is TGCAGCGTTGTGCACAGGGGGACGGGAAACACCATATATTTT. Amino acids: CSVVHRGTGNTIYF.

The chain has TRBV27 and TRBJ1-6; 8 nucleotides line up with TRBD1. The V segment lost 5 bases and the J segment 9 bases; nucleotides outside the gene matches: 6. Germline lookup yields CDR1 MNHEY and CDR2 SMNVEV (reference sequence). The CDR3 is 14 residues long. CDR3 region: CASSGGQGSSPLHF. The CDR3 DNA is TGTGCCAGCAGTGGCGGACAGGGCAGTTCACCCCTCCACTTT.

This clone was seen only once. The chain is built from TRBV19 and TRBJ1-5; possibly TRBD1 for D (5 bases). Trimming pared 7 bases from V and 1 base from J, leaving 14 bases between. The CDR3 runs to 15 residues. Looked up from germline, CDR1 is LNHDA and CDR2 is SQIVND (reference sequence). This CDR3 reads CASTFNGGSNQPQHF. CDR3 bases: TGTGCCAGTACGTTCAATGGGGGGAGCAATCAGCCCCAGCATTTT. Supplemented by reference TRBV19 and TRBJ1-5, the full variable domain reads DGGITQSPKYLFRKEGQNVTLSCEQNLNHDAMYWYRQDPGQGLRLIYYSQIVNDFQKGDIAEGYSVSREKKESFPLTVTSAQKNPTAFYLCASTFNGGSNQPQHFGDGTRLSIL.

The count of this clone is one. This chain joins TRBV7-2 and TRBJ2-3; D is unclear. This CDR3 has 14 amino acids. Germline V gene data show CDR1 as SGHTA and CDR2 as FQGNSA. Trimming removed 2 bases at V and 2 bases at J, with 8 bases between. The CDR3 protein is CASSLTRYTDTQYF. The CDR3 DNA follows: TGTGCCAGCAGCTTAACCCGGTACACAGATACGCAGTATTTT.

This chain links TRBV6-1 with TRBJ1-4; possibly TRBD1 for D (6 bases). The V gene's germline CDR1 is MNHNS and CDR2 SASEGT. V was pared by 0 bases and J by 10 bases, with 18 bases between. The CDR3 runs to 16 residues. The CDR3 region has the DNA TGTGCCAGCAGTGAAGCGCCCGGGGGGGCTTTCGGAAAACTGTTTTTT. It is translated as CASSEAPGGAFGKLFF.